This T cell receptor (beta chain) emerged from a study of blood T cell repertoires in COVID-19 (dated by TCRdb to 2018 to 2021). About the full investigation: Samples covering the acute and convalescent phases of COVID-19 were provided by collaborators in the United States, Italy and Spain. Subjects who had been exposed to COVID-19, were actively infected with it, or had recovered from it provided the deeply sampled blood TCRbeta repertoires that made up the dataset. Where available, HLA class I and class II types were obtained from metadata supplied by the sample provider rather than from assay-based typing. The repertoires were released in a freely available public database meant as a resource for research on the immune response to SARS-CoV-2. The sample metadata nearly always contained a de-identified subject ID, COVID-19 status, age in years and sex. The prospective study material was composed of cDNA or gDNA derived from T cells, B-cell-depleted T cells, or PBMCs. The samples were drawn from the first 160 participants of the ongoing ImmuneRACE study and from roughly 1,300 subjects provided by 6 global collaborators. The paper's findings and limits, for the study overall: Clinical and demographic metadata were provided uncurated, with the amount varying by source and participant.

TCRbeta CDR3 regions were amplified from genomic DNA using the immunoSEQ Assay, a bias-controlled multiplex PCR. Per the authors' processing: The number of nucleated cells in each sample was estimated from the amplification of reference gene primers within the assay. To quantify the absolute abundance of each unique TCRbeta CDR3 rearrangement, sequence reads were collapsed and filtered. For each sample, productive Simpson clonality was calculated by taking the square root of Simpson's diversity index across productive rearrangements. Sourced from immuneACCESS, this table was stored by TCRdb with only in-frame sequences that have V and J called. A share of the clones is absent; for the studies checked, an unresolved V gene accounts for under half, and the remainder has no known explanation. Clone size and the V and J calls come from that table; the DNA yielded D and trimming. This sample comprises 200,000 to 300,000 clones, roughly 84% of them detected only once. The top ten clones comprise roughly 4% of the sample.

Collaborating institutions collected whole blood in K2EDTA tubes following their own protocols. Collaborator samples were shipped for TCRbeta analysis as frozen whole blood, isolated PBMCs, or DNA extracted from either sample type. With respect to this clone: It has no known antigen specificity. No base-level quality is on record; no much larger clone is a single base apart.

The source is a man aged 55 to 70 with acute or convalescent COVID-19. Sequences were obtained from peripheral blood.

The base sequence is TGTGCCAGCAGCCCCGGGACAGGGACGTTCCAGCCCCAGCATTTT. Translated, it gives CASSPGTGTFQPQHF. This receptor chain uses TRBV5-6 and TRBJ1-5; the junction holds 9 bases that match TRBD1. The germline V gene sets CDR1 to SGHDT and CDR2 to YYEEEE. After removal of 4 bases from V and 7 bases from J, the junction retains 9 bases not matched to a gene. Measured from the cysteine to the phenylalanine, the CDR3 is 15 residues long. The entry retains the CDR3 DNA only, 45 bases that are in frame from base 1.